A single sample is the source of the 11 T cell receptor beta chains below, sequenced in a study of blood T cells in healthy people across ages. Alongside a J-beta primer mix, a sample-barcoded 5' primer served in a second PCR lasting 7 to 11 cycles. In TCRdb, the 5' RACE reads were re-called with MiXCR into one record per CDR3 protein. The data hold fewer than 700,000 distinct CDR3 sequences, with roughly 43% observed a single time. The sequencing sample was made of blood. These receptor sequences come from a man at least 80 years old in good health.

A single count supports this clonotype. The V call is TRBV7-9, the J call TRBJ1-6; tentatively, D is TRBD1 (5 bases). The CDR3 is made up of 16 amino acids. Deletions cut 6 bases from V and 6 bases from J, with 18 bases between. CDR1 SEHNR and CDR2 FQNEAQ come from the germline V gene (reference sequence). CDR3 in amino acids: CASRGDGGLGNSPLHF. The CDR3 coding sequence is TGTGCCAGCAGGGGGGACGGAGGCCTCGGTAATTCACCCCTCCACTTT.

This clonotype was seen a handful of times. V and J are TRBV7-2 and TRBJ2-1; TRBD1 matches 8 bases. The CDR3 totals 15 residues. Germline assignment: CDR1 SGHTA and CDR2 FQGNSA. V lost 6 bases to trimming and J lost 4 bases; unmatched junction nucleotides: 8. The CDR3 here is CASSLDRGIYNEQFF. Written as DNA, the CDR3 is TGTGCCAGCAGTCTCGACAGGGGAATTTACAATGAGCAGTTCTTC.

The CDR3 loop reads CAISPTGGSYEQYF. The CDR3 DNA is TGTGCCATCAGCCCGACAGGAGGATCCTACGAGCAGTACTTC. V gene TRBV10-3 combines with J gene TRBJ2-7; TRBD1 is a possible D gene (6 bases). CDR1 is ENHRY, CDR2 SYGVKD, per germline. V was shortened by 6 bases and J by 1 base, with 13 bases between the two germline ends. The CDR3 length is 14 residues.

This clonotype was picked up a small number of times. This chain joins TRBV5-6 and TRBJ2-1; TRBD1 matches at 9 bases. Germline V gene data show CDR1 as SGHDT and CDR2 as YYEEEE. This CDR3 has 16 residues. Trimming removed 4 bases from V and 0 bases from J; junction bases left unmatched: 5. The CDR3 nucleotides are TGTGCCAGCAGCCCTGGACAGGGGCCCTCCTACAATGAGCAGTTCTTC. It codes for CASSPGQGPSYNEQFF.

A few counts support this clonotype. V and J are TRBV20-1 and TRBJ2-3, with TRBD2 matching 14 bases. V lost 3 bases and J lost 4; bases outside the gene matches: 3. Germline values: CDR1 DFQATT, CDR2 SNEGSKA (reference sequence). This CDR3 has 15 residues. CDR3 amino acids: CSASKGLAGADTQYF. DNA of the CDR3: TGCAGTGCTAGTAAGGGACTAGCGGGGGCAGATACGCAGTATTTT.

This chain links TRBV20-1 with TRBJ1-4; 8 bases fit TRBD1. Germline CDR1 reads DFQATT; CDR2 reads SNEGSKA (reference sequence). The CDR3 runs 18 residues. With 0 bases clipped from V and 3 bases from J, the junction kept 12 bases outside the gene matches. The CDR3 spells CSARDVGQEYSANEKLFF. The DNA of the CDR3 is TGCAGTGCTAGAGATGTGGGACAGGAATATTCAGCTAATGAAAAACTGTTTTTT.

V and J are TRBV7-2 and TRBJ1-4; tentatively, D is TRBD1 (5 bases). The CDR3 is made up of 14 amino acids. CDR1 is SGHTA and CDR2 is FQGNSA in the germline V gene. The V end was cut by 1 base, the J end by 8 bases, with 11 bases between. CDR3 nucleotide sequence: TGTGCCAGCAGCTTAGGAGGGGTGAGCGAAAAACTGTTTTTT. Protein product: CASSLGGVSEKLFF.

The chain carries TRBV20-1 and TRBJ2-5, with D perhaps matching TRBD2 (5 bases). Germline loops: CDR1 DFQATT, CDR2 SNEGSKA (reference sequence). Trimming removed 5 bases from V and 1 base from J, with 11 bases in between. CDR3 length: 13 amino acids. Here the CDR3 DNA reads TGCAGTGCTTCAAGGACTGTCCAAGAGACCCAGTACTTC. Encoded protein: CSASRTVQETQYF.

This clonotype showed up just a few times. V and J are TRBV24-1 and TRBJ2-3, with 9 bases aligning to TRBD2. Per germline, CDR1 KGHDR and CDR2 SFDVKD. CDR3 size: 20 residues. The V segment lost 3 bases and the J segment 0 bases; nucleotides outside the gene matches: 15. CDR3 sequence reads: CATSDPLGLAGSASTDTQYF. The CDR3 DNA is TGTGCCACCAGTGATCCCCTGGGGCTAGCGGGATCAGCTAGCACAGATACGCAGTATTTT.

The chain is built from TRBV5-5 and TRBJ2-5; D is unclear. This CDR3 is built from 14 residues. With 4 bases removed from V and 11 bases from J, the gap between germline ends came to 21 bases. CDR1 is SGHKS, CDR2 YYEKEE, per germline (reference sequence). CDR3 region: CASSLWGPYNEQYF. As DNA, the CDR3 is TGTGCCAGCAGCCTCTGGGGTCCCTACAATGAGCAGTACTTC.

This clonotype turned up a few times. This chain uses TRBV20-1 with TRBJ1-5; D might be TRBD1 (5 bases). The V gene's germline CDR1 is DFQATT and CDR2 SNEGSKA (reference sequence). The CDR3 is 14 residues long. V was trimmed by 3 bases and J by 3 bases, leaving 12 bases between them. The CDR3 DNA reads as TGCAGTGCTAGGCCCGAGGGGAACAATCAGCCCCAGCATTTT. Translation: CSARPEGNNQPQHF.